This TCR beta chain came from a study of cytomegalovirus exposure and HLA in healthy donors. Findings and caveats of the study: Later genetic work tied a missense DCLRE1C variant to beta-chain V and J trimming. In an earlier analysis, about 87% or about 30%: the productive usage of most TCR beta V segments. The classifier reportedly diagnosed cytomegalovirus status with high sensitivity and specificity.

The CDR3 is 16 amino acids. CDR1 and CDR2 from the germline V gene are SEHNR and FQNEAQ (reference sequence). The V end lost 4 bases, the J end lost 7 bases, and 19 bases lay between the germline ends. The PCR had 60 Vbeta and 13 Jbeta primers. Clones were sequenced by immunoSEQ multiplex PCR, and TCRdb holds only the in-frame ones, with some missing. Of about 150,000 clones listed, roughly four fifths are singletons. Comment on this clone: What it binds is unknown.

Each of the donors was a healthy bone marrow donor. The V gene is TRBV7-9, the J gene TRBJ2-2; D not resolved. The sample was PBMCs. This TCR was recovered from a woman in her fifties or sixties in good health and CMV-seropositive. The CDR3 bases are TGTGCCAGCAGCTCCCGACTGGAACTTTCGGTCGGGGAGCTGTTTTTT. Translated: CASSSRLELSVGELFF.